Listed below are T cell receptor beta chains from one sample, sequenced in a study of metastatic and nonmetastatic thyroid tumors. TCRdb reprocessed the PCR reads using MiXCR. The table lists thousands of clones, about a quarter of them singletons, with about 12% in the top ten. Sample: adjacent normal tissue. The receptors come from a female donor with papillary thyroid cancer or a benign thyroid nodule (not recorded which). Some clones in this sample may be carry-over from other donors' samples. The conserved cysteine and the conserved F or W are not part of the CDR3 here. The D gene is left open where the match is weak.

D gene: TRBD2
V gene: TRBV5-1
J gene: TRBJ2-7
CDR3 length: 12
CDR3 protein: ASSLSGSSYEQY

D gene: NA
V gene: TRBV3-1
J gene: TRBJ2-7
CDR3 length: 11
CDR3 protein: ASIPAWGYEQY

D gene: TRBD1
V gene: TRBV7-9
J gene: TRBJ2-7
CDR3 length: 11
CDR3 protein: ASSEDRAYEQY

D gene: NA
V gene: TRBV7-8
J gene: TRBJ1-5
CDR3 length: 13
CDR3 protein: ASSLWGFGNQPQH

D gene: NA
V gene: TRBV20-1
J gene: TRBJ2-1
CDR3 length: 11
CDR3 protein: SARVLSYNEQF

D gene: NA
V gene: TRBV2
J gene: TRBJ2-7
CDR3 length: 13
CDR3 protein: ANRVDSENPYEQY

D gene: NA
V gene: TRBV6-2/TRBV6-3
J gene: TRBJ2-7
CDR3 length: 13
CDR3 protein: ASNYLGPNSYEQY

D gene: NA
V gene: TRBV11-1
J gene: TRBJ2-7
CDR3 length: 13
CDR3 protein: ASSFRTAGMDEQY

D gene: NA
V gene: TRBV19
J gene: TRBJ2-3
CDR3 length: 12
CDR3 protein: ASTWGSGTDTQY

D gene: TRBD2
V gene: TRBV7-3
J gene: TRBJ2-4
CDR3 length: 11
CDR3 protein: AWFRGVKNIQY

D gene: NA
V gene: TRBV6-1
J gene: TRBJ2-7
CDR3 length: 12
CDR3 protein: ASSEAGPLYEQY

D gene: NA
V gene: TRBV4-1
J gene: TRBJ1-1
CDR3 length: 14
CDR3 protein: ASSQVHGTRGSEAF

D gene: NA
V gene: TRBV6-1
J gene: TRBJ1-6
CDR3 length: 11
CDR3 protein: ASRGQVNSPLH

D gene: NA
V gene: TRBV7-3
J gene: TRBJ2-3
CDR3 length: 14
CDR3 protein: ASSPNGLQTTDTQY

D gene: NA
V gene: TRBV5-1
J gene: TRBJ1-4
CDR3 length: 11
CDR3 protein: ASSLPTNEKLF

D gene: TRBD1
V gene: TRBV9
J gene: TRBJ2-1
CDR3 length: 13
CDR3 protein: ASSVAGQGYNEQF

D gene: NA
V gene: TRBV27
J gene: TRBJ1-2
CDR3 length: 13
CDR3 protein: ASSYWETERGSYT

D gene: TRBD1
V gene: TRBV6-1
J gene: TRBJ2-3
CDR3 length: 14
CDR3 protein: ASSHPRTGGTDTQY

D gene: NA
V gene: TRBV11-2
J gene: TRBJ2-7
CDR3 length: 9
CDR3 protein: ASSVSYEQY

D gene: TRBD1
V gene: TRBV28
J gene: TRBJ1-5
CDR3 length: 13
CDR3 protein: ASSLRQGFNQPQH

D gene: TRBD2
V gene: TRBV7-9
J gene: TRBJ2-1
CDR3 length: 12
CDR3 protein: ASSWTSGHNEQF

D gene: NA
V gene: TRBV20-1
J gene: TRBJ1-1
CDR3 length: 9
CDR3 protein: SARVNTEAF

D gene: NA
V gene: TRBV18
J gene: TRBJ1-1
CDR3 length: 14
CDR3 protein: ASSPRTFSRGAEAF

D gene: TRBD1
V gene: TRBV2
J gene: TRBJ1-5
CDR3 length: 12
CDR3 protein: ASSRDSRNQPQH

D gene: TRBD1
V gene: TRBV27
J gene: TRBJ2-7
CDR3 length: 15
CDR3 protein: ASSAGSGTVYSYEQY

D gene: NA
V gene: TRBV28
J gene: TRBJ1-2
CDR3 length: 15
CDR3 protein: ASRDGAGTPANYGYT

D gene: TRBD1
V gene: TRBV19
J gene: TRBJ2-7
CDR3 length: 12
CDR3 protein: ASSIGTGSYEQY

D gene: NA
V gene: TRBV20-1
J gene: TRBJ1-2
CDR3 length: 11
CDR3 protein: SARSSSGYGYT

D gene: NA
V gene: TRBV19
J gene: TRBJ2-7
CDR3 length: 9
CDR3 protein: ASSIGYEQY

D gene: NA
V gene: TRBV6-5
J gene: TRBJ2-2
CDR3 length: 13
CDR3 protein: ASSLMGVNTGELF

D gene: TRBD2
V gene: TRBV12-3/TRBV12-4
J gene: TRBJ2-7
CDR3 length: 13
CDR3 protein: ASSLRLAGGVEQY

D gene: TRBD2
V gene: TRBV11-3
J gene: TRBJ2-7
CDR3 length: 18
CDR3 protein: ASSLGESLAGGPVPYEQY

D gene: TRBD1
V gene: TRBV7-2
J gene: TRBJ2-1
CDR3 length: 14
CDR3 protein: ASSLRDRGSYNEQF

D gene: TRBD2
V gene: TRBV12-3/TRBV12-4
J gene: TRBJ2-7
CDR3 length: 11
CDR3 protein: PSSFGGAYEQY

D gene: TRBD2
V gene: TRBV18
J gene: TRBJ2-2
CDR3 length: 16
CDR3 protein: ASSPPLAGGPRTGELF

D gene: NA
V gene: TRBV6-5
J gene: TRBJ1-1
CDR3 length: 13
CDR3 protein: ASSYSVGGDTEAF

D gene: TRBD1
V gene: TRBV19
J gene: TRBJ2-4
CDR3 length: 12
CDR3 protein: ASSIQGDQNIQY

D gene: NA
V gene: TRBV20-1
J gene: TRBJ2-7
CDR3 length: 11
CDR3 protein: SAGGHGTYEQY

D gene: TRBD2
V gene: TRBV6-6
J gene: TRBJ2-1
CDR3 length: 14
CDR3 protein: ASSYNAGGLGNEQF

D gene: NA
V gene: TRBV27
J gene: TRBJ2-2
CDR3 length: 13
CDR3 protein: ASSERAQNTGELF

D gene: TRBD2
V gene: TRBV25-1
J gene: TRBJ2-3
CDR3 length: 14
CDR3 protein: ASTDSGRLSTDTQY

D gene: NA
V gene: TRBV7-6
J gene: TRBJ1-2
CDR3 length: 12
CDR3 protein: ASSLPGRGSGYT

D gene: TRBD2
V gene: TRBV7-6
J gene: TRBJ2-7
CDR3 length: 13
CDR3 protein: ASSLSGGGLYEQY

D gene: TRBD2
V gene: TRBV6-1
J gene: TRBJ2-1
CDR3 length: 13
CDR3 protein: ASSEWASGHNEQF

D gene: NA
V gene: TRBV4-1
J gene: TRBJ2-3
CDR3 length: 13
CDR3 protein: ASSQVGASTDTQD

D gene: NA
V gene: TRBV7-9
J gene: TRBJ2-1
CDR3 length: 11
CDR3 protein: ASSLKDFDEQF

D gene: TRBD2
V gene: TRBV20-1
J gene: TRBJ2-7
CDR3 length: 13
CDR3 protein: SVPRGAGPAYEQY

D gene: NA
V gene: TRBV14
J gene: TRBJ2-2
CDR3 length: 13
CDR3 protein: ASSQNGGQAGELF

D gene: TRBD2
V gene: TRBV6-2/TRBV6-3
J gene: TRBJ2-3
CDR3 length: 12
CDR3 protein: ASRTSGRSDTQY

D gene: NA
V gene: TRBV7-8
J gene: TRBJ2-2
CDR3 length: 12
CDR3 protein: ASSLRGHTGELF

D gene: TRBD2
V gene: TRBV20-1
J gene: TRBJ2-7
CDR3 length: 13
CDR3 protein: SANNGTSGRDEQY

D gene: NA
V gene: TRBV19
J gene: TRBJ1-3
CDR3 length: 12
CDR3 protein: ASTTGTTGNTIY